These 26 T cell receptor beta chains originate from one sample sequenced in a study of CXCR3-negative and CXCR3-positive naive CD8 T cells. Study-level results: TRB CDR3s were more hydrophobic in CXCR3-positive than in CXCR3-negative naive cells.

These receptors' antigens are unknown. UMI-labeled 5' RACE TRB cDNA libraries were prepared from the cells. TCRdb reprocessed the 5' RACE reads, with one entry per CDR3 protein and no DNA. This repertoire includes around 60,000 distinct CDR3 sequences. Sequencing input: naive CXCR3+ CD8+ T cells from blood. Regarding subset: CD45RO-CCR7+CD27+CD95- naive CD8+ T cells expressing CXCR3 (TNR3+). All receptors derive from a human donor in good health. Some clones in this sample may be carry-over from other donors' samples.

This clonotype ranks as medium-sized (0.01 to 0.1%) in terms of frequency. V is TRBV4-3 and J is TRBJ2-1. The CDR3 spans 14 residues. Germline V gives CDR1 LGHNA, CDR2 YSLEER. CDR3 in amino acids: CASSQDAQYNEQFF.

The chain uses TRBV7-9 and TRBJ2-7; TCRdb proposes TRBD1, but this gene call is untestable without DNA. Germline lookup yields CDR1 SEHNR and CDR2 FQNEAQ (reference sequence). This CDR3 has 15 residues. The CDR3 sequence is CASSSGQGSSYEQYF.

The chain couples TRBV10-3 to TRBJ2-5; checking the TCRdb D call of TRBD1 is not possible without DNA. The CDR3 is made up of 17 amino acids. Germline-derived CDR1 and CDR2 are ENHRY and SYGVKD. This CDR3 is CAISDLSAGTPLGTQYF.

The chain joins TRBV7-6 to TRBJ2-7; without DNA, the TCRdb call of TRBD1 cannot be checked. From germline, CDR1 is SGHVS and CDR2 FNYEAQ. The CDR3 extends over 16 amino acids. The CDR3 region is CASSSLPRDRGYEQYF.

The rearrangement uses TRBV5-1 and TRBJ1-1; TCRdb selects TRBD1, and the lack of DNA leaves this call unchecked. Germline V gives CDR1 SGHRS, CDR2 YFSETQ. The CDR3 runs 15 residues. CDR3 protein: CASSQGQGIGTEAFF.

V usage is TRBV29-1 and J usage is TRBJ2-1; TCRdb outputs TRBD2, but without DNA this stays unchecked. Germline V gene lookup returns CDR1 SQVTM and CDR2 ANQGSEA. The CDR3 is 13 residues long. CDR3 protein: CSLGTSRDNEQFF.

The V gene is TRBV19, the J gene TRBJ2-1; TCRdb names TRBD2, which stays unverified in the absence of DNA. Germline V gene data show CDR1 as LNHDA and CDR2 as SQIVND (reference sequence). This CDR3 has 17 residues. The CDR3 protein is CASSFLTASGDFNEQFF.

The genes are TRBV12-3 or TRBV12-4 and TRBJ2-7; TCRdb indicates TRBD1, and absent DNA this call remains unverified. This CDR3 spans 15 amino acids. The chain's CDR3 is CASSFTISDREGQYF.

V gene TRBV11-3 combines with J gene TRBJ2-2. CDR1 and CDR2 (germline): SGHNT, YENEEA. The CDR3 runs 12 residues. The CDR3 reads CASSPTDGELFF. The full variable domain, in which reference TRBV11-3 and TRBJ2-2 provide the parts outside the CDR3, is EAGVVQSPRYKIIEKKQPVAFWCNPISGHNTLYWYLQNLGQGPELLIRYENEEAVDDSQLPKDRFSAERLKGVDSTLKIQPAELGDSAVYLCASSPTDGELFFGEGSRLTVL.

The V call is TRBV12-3 or TRBV12-4, the J call TRBJ1-1. The CDR3 runs 12 residues. The CDR3 sequence is CASSLAAFEAFF.

The CDR3 here is CASSQVLNRADTQYF. The chain has TRBV14 and TRBJ2-3; TCRdb names TRBD1, which stays unverified in the absence of DNA. Germline V lookup: CDR1 SGHDN, CDR2 FVKESK. The CDR3 extends over 15 amino acids.

V and J are TRBV3-1 and TRBJ2-2. The CDR3 loop spans 14 amino acids. Germline V gene sequence: CDR1 LGHDT, CDR2 YNNKEL (reference sequence). The CDR3: CASLGRTDTGELFF.

This chain connects TRBV20-1 to TRBJ1-4. The CDR3 is 13 residues long. Germline V CDR1 and CDR2: DFQATT, SNEGSKA (reference sequence). The CDR3 sequence is CSASDGSNEKLLF.

The chain has TRBV29-1 and TRBJ2-7. Germline V lookup: CDR1 SQVTM, CDR2 ANQGSEA. The CDR3 is 14 amino acids. The CDR3 protein is CSVEGPDLSYEQYF.

The genes are TRBV3-2 and TRBJ2-4. TRBV3-2 is a pseudogene locus. The CDR3 is 17 residues long. The CDR3 here is CASSQEETGKAKNIQYF.

V is TRBV29-1 and J is TRBJ2-1; the TRBD1 assignment by TCRdb is unverifiable without DNA. CDR3 length: 11 amino acids. Per germline, CDR1 SQVTM and CDR2 ANQGSEA. This chain's CDR3 is CSVDREYEQFF.

The chain employs TRBV4-3 and TRBJ2-3. Germline assignment: CDR1 LGHNA and CDR2 YSLEER. The CDR3 is 14 amino acids. CDR3 amino acids: CASSQDILTDTQYF.

V is TRBV20-1 and J is TRBJ1-1. Per the germline V gene, CDR1 is DFQATT and CDR2 is SNEGSKA (reference sequence). CDR3 length equals 13 residues. The CDR3 reads CRPELQLNTEAFF.

The chain recombines TRBV29-1 with TRBJ1-1. This CDR3 contains 13 residues. In germline, CDR1 is SQVTM, CDR2 ANQGSEA. CDR3 protein: CSVEMGFGTEAFF. The whole variable domain, remainder taken from reference TRBV29-1 and TRBJ1-1, is SAVISQKPSRDICQRGTSLTIQCQVDSQVTMMFWYRQQPGQSLTLIATANQGSEATYESGFVIDKFPISRPNLTFSTLTVSNMSPEDSSIYLCSVEMGFGTEAFFGQGTRLTVV.

The V call is TRBV2, the J call TRBJ2-5; TCRdb indicates TRBD2, and absent DNA this call remains unverified. The CDR3 extends over 15 amino acids. From germline, CDR1 is SNHLY and CDR2 FYNNEI. The chain's CDR3 is CASSETRTLQETQYF.

CDR3 sequence reads: CASSQGRYEQYF. V and J are TRBV3-1 and TRBJ2-7; the D gene TCRdb calls, TRBD2, cannot be checked with no DNA. The CDR3 runs to 12 residues. Germline assignment: CDR1 LGHDT and CDR2 YNNKEL (reference sequence).

J is TRBJ1-5 and V is TRBV28. There are 15 residues in the CDR3. Germline CDR1 MDHEN, CDR2 SYDVKM. CDR3 amino acids: CASSFLGRDGQPQHF.

V is TRBV7-9 and J is TRBJ2-7. From germline, CDR1 is SEHNR and CDR2 FQNEAQ (reference sequence). The CDR3 has 15 amino acids. The CDR3 is CASSLVGFAGYEQYF.

This chain links TRBV7-3 with TRBJ2-3; TCRdb's D gene call, TRBD1, goes unchecked for lack of DNA. From germline, CDR1 is SGHTA and CDR2 FQGTGA. This CDR3 has 19 amino acids. CDR3 protein: CASSPHGQATLVGTDTQYF.

This chain connects TRBV6-2 or TRBV6-3 to TRBJ2-7. The CDR3 spans 15 residues. Germline V gives CDR1 MNHEY, CDR2 SVGEGT. CDR3 residues: CASSPRGTDLFGGYF.

This chain links TRBV29-1 with TRBJ1-2; TCRdb selects TRBD1, and the lack of DNA leaves this call unchecked. Per germline, CDR1 SQVTM and CDR2 ANQGSEA. The CDR3 sequence is 11 residues long. The CDR3 reads CSDRDPYGYTF.